A selection of T cell receptor beta chains follows, all from one sample in a study of CD8 T cells in Susac syndrome. Each CDR3 protein is one row after TCRdb ran MiXCR on the immunoSEQ multiplex PCR reads. The table lists 130,000 or so distinct CDR3 sequences, around 94% of them singletons. Sequencing was done on a sample of CD8+ T cells from PBMCs. These receptors were taken from a human donor with Susac syndrome. Each CDR3 is given with its conserved first and last residue. The order of the fields is clone size, V gene, D gene, J gene, CDR3 protein, CDR3 DNA. A D gene is named only where the DNA matches it firmly. Expanded clones get a size class; other rows say once, few or many, or leave the size out.

size: NA; V: TRBV3-1; D: NA; J: TRBJ2-2; CDR3: CASSQVGRGMNTGELFF; DNA: TGTGCCAGCAGCCAAGTTGGACGGGGGATGAACACCGGGGAGCTGTTTTTT
size: NA; V: TRBV5-5; D: NA; J: TRBJ2-3; CDR3: CASSPSQGVTDTQYF; DNA: TGTGCCAGCAGCCCTTCTCAGGGAGTCACAGATACGCAGTATTTT
size: once; V: TRBV15; D: NA; J: TRBJ2-5; CDR3: CATSARGLGETQYF; DNA: TGTGCCACCAGCGCGCGGGGGCTGGGGGAGACCCAGTACTTC
size: NA; V: TRBV29-1; D: TRBD2; J: TRBJ2-5; CDR3: CSESSGGAETQYF; DNA: TGCAGCGAAAGTAGCGGGGGGGCGGAGACCCAGTACTTC
size: NA; V: TRBV27; D: NA; J: TRBJ1-1; CDR3: CASSPVQGVNTEAFF; DNA: TGTGCCAGCAGCCCCGTGCAGGGCGTGAACACTGAAGCTTTCTTT
size: once; V: TRBV2; D: NA; J: TRBJ1-5; CDR3: CASDGANQPQHF; DNA: TGTGCCAGCGACGGGGCCAATCAGCCCCAGCATTTT
size: NA; V: TRBV12-3/TRBV12-4; D: TRBD1; J: TRBJ2-7; CDR3: CASSPPGTGGSYEQYF; DNA: TGTGCCAGCAGTCCCCCCGGGACAGGGGGCTCCTACGAGCAGTACTTC
size: NA; V: TRBV5-1; D: TRBD1; J: TRBJ2-7; CDR3: CASSSTPTGTYEQYF; DNA: TGCGCCAGCAGCTCCACCCCGACAGGGACCTACGAGCAGTACTTC
size: once; V: TRBV9; D: NA; J: TRBJ2-7; CDR3: CASSVAGLSSYEQYF; DNA: TGTGCCAGCAGCGTAGCCGGCCTGAGCTCCTACGAGCAGTACTTC
size: NA; V: TRBV6-1; D: TRBD1; J: TRBJ2-5; CDR3: CATNDRGETQYF; DNA: TGTGCCACCAATGACAGGGGAGAGACCCAGTACTTC
size: NA; V: TRBV30; D: TRBD2; J: TRBJ2-7; CDR3: CAWSATSGTSGEKEQYF; DNA: TGTGCCTGGAGTGCAACCTCCGGGACTAGCGGTGAAAAGGAGCAGTACTTC
size: NA; V: TRBV9; D: TRBD2; J: TRBJ2-7; CDR3: CASSGRGGGYYEQYF; DNA: TGTGCCAGCAGCGGCCGCGGCGGGGGGTACTACGAGCAGTACTTC
size: NA; V: TRBV19; D: NA; J: TRBJ1-1; CDR3: CASSIDRNTEAFF; DNA: TGTGCCAGTAGTATAGACAGGAACACTGAAGCTTTCTTT
size: NA; V: TRBV12-3/TRBV12-4; D: TRBD2; J: TRBJ2-1; CDR3: CASLTTGGLEQFF; DNA: TGTGCCAGCCTTACTACGGGGGGGCTTGAGCAGTTCTTC
size: NA; V: TRBV7-3; D: TRBD2; J: TRBJ2-1; CDR3: CASSLTGGWDEQFF; DNA: TGTGCCAGCAGCTTAACGGGGGGGTGGGATGAGCAGTTCTTC
size: NA; V: TRBV7-9; D: NA; J: TRBJ1-1; CDR3: CASNQYGADNTEAFF; DNA: TGTGCCAGCAACCAGTACGGGGCAGATAACACTGAAGCTTTCTTT
size: once; V: TRBV20-1; D: TRBD2; J: TRBJ2-3; CDR3: CSALAGGQLSTDTQYF; DNA: TGCAGTGCCCTAGCGGGGGGTCAACTGAGCACAGATACGCAGTATTTT
size: NA; V: TRBV2; D: NA; J: TRBJ2-3; CDR3: CASSEMIQGAPHNTQYF; DNA: TGTGCCAGCAGTGAAATGATACAGGGAGCCCCACACAATACGCAGTATTTT
size: NA; V: TRBV20-1; D: NA; J: TRBJ2-7; CDR3: CSASIGAGSYEQYF; DNA: TGCAGTGCTAGCATCGGGGCTGGGTCCTACGAGCAGTACTTC
size: NA; V: TRBV5-1; D: TRBD1; J: TRBJ2-1; CDR3: CASSLLTGNEQFF; DNA: TGCGCCAGCAGCTTGCTGACAGGGAATGAGCAGTTCTTC
size: NA; V: TRBV4-3; D: NA; J: TRBJ2-1; CDR3: CASSQSVGGASEQFF; DNA: TGCGCCAGCAGCCAATCCGTGGGGGGGGCGAGTGAGCAGTTCTTC
size: NA; V: TRBV13; D: NA; J: TRBJ2-7; CDR3: CASSLGRPGAYEQYF; DNA: TGTGCCAGCAGCTTAGGGCGTCCAGGGGCCTACGAGCAGTACTTC
size: once; V: TRBV27; D: TRBD1; J: TRBJ2-3; CDR3: CASMIGTGKSTDTQYF; DNA: TGTGCCAGTATGATCGGGACAGGCAAGAGCACAGATACGCAGTATTTT
size: NA; V: TRBV15; D: TRBD2; J: TRBJ2-1; CDR3: CATLAHLAGAYNEQFF; DNA: TGTGCCACCCTTGCTCATCTAGCGGGGGCGTACAATGAGCAGTTCTTC
size: NA; V: TRBV30; D: NA; J: TRBJ1-1; CDR3: CAWAGYTEAFF; DNA: TGTGCCTGGGCTGGGTACACTGAAGCTTTCTTT
size: NA; V: TRBV11-2; D: TRBD2; J: TRBJ2-2; CDR3: CASSLTGTNFPGELFF; DNA: TGTGCCAGCAGCTTAACCGGGACTAACTTTCCCGGGGAGCTGTTTTTT
size: NA; V: TRBV6-1; D: NA; J: TRBJ1-1; CDR3: CASSEWAGNTEAFF; DNA: TGTGCCAGCAGTGAATGGGCGGGGAACACTGAAGCTTTCTTT
size: NA; V: TRBV3-1; D: NA; J: TRBJ2-1; CDR3: CASLGGASYNEQFF; DNA: TGTGCCAGTTTAGGGGGGGCCTCCTACAATGAGCAGTTCTTC
size: once; V: TRBV4-1; D: NA; J: TRBJ1-2; CDR3: CASSQDLGRTAAIGYTF; DNA: TGCGCCAGCAGCCAAGATTTGGGCAGGACAGCGGCTATTGGCTACACCTTC
size: NA; V: TRBV27; D: NA; J: TRBJ1-2; CDR3: CASSLLVTGGPGYTF; DNA: TGTGCCAGCAGTTTACTGGTCACAGGTGGTCCTGGCTACACCTTC
size: NA; V: TRBV15; D: NA; J: TRBJ2-7; CDR3: CATSRSDLSGEQYF; DNA: TGTGCCACCAGCAGATCGGACCTATCGGGGGAGCAGTACTTC
size: NA; V: TRBV5-6; D: NA; J: TRBJ2-2; CDR3: CASSYGSGTGELFF; DNA: TGTGCCAGCAGCTACGGTTCCGGCACCGGGGAGCTGTTTTTT
size: once; V: TRBV20-1; D: NA; J: TRBJ2-7; CDR3: CSAREVGEQYF; DNA: TGCAGTGCTAGAGAGGTGGGCGAGCAGTACTTC
size: NA; V: TRBV29-1; D: TRBD1; J: TRBJ2-7; CDR3: CSVIHDRAYEQYF; DNA: TGCAGCGTCATCCATGACAGGGCATACGAGCAGTACTTC
size: NA; V: TRBV12-3/TRBV12-4; D: NA; J: TRBJ1-4; CDR3: CASIPGWYRVDSNEKLFF; DNA: TGTGCCAGCATCCCTGGGTGGTACAGGGTAGATTCGAATGAAAAACTGTTTTTT
size: NA; V: TRBV6-1; D: TRBD2; J: TRBJ2-5; CDR3: CASSDSGGAQETQYF; DNA: TGTGCCAGCAGTGATAGCGGGGGGGCCCAAGAGACCCAGTACTTC
size: NA; V: TRBV7-9; D: TRBD1; J: TRBJ2-7; CDR3: CASSPRGQGGYEQYF; DNA: TGTGCCAGCAGCCCGAGGGGACAGGGAGGCTACGAGCAGTACTTC
size: NA; V: TRBV3-1; D: NA; J: TRBJ1-1; CDR3: CASSQDWAPAFF; DNA: TGTGCCAGCAGCCAAGACTGGGCTCCAGCTTTCTTT
size: NA; V: TRBV25-1; D: TRBD1; J: TRBJ2-7; CDR3: CASRNTGAYEQYF; DNA: TGTGCCAGCAGGAATACAGGGGCCTACGAGCAGTACTTC
size: NA; V: TRBV4-1; D: NA; J: TRBJ2-1; CDR3: CASSQGPNNEQFF; DNA: TGCGCCAGCAGCCAAGGACCTAACAATGAGCAGTTCTTC
size: NA; V: TRBV3-1; D: NA; J: TRBJ2-7; CDR3: CASSQVHGDEQYF; DNA: TGTGCCAGCAGCCAGGTACACGGGGACGAGCAGTACTTC
size: NA; V: TRBV2; D: NA; J: TRBJ1-5; CDR3: CASSDPGEGNQPQHF; DNA: TGTGCCAGCAGTGATCCCGGGGAAGGCAATCAGCCCCAGCATTTT
size: NA; V: TRBV20-1; D: TRBD1; J: TRBJ2-7; CDR3: CSAAGTGSREQYF; DNA: TGCAGTGCAGCCGGGACAGGGAGTCGGGAGCAGTACTTC
size: NA; V: TRBV29-1; D: TRBD2; J: TRBJ2-1; CDR3: CSVGTSGYNEQFF; DNA: TGCAGCGTTGGGACTAGCGGATACAATGAGCAGTTCTTC
size: NA; V: TRBV7-8; D: NA; J: TRBJ2-3; CDR3: CASSLARLPSTDTQYF; DNA: TGTGCCAGCAGCTTAGCGCGGCTACCTAGCACAGATACGCAGTATTTT
size: once; V: TRBV12-3/TRBV12-4; D: NA; J: TRBJ1-1; CDR3: CASSFSVEAFF; DNA: TGTGCCAGCAGTTTTTCCGTCGAAGCTTTCTTT
size: once; V: TRBV13; D: NA; J: TRBJ1-4; CDR3: CASSPGTRNEKLFF; DNA: TGTGCCAGCAGCCCAGGGACAAGGAATGAAAAACTGTTTTTT
size: NA; V: TRBV4-1; D: NA; J: TRBJ1-5; CDR3: CASSRRPGGNQPQHF; DNA: TGCGCCAGCAGCCGCCGTCCTGGGGGCAATCAGCCCCAGCATTTT
size: NA; V: TRBV29-1; D: NA; J: TRBJ1-1; CDR3: CSVVRGSNTEAFF; DNA: TGCAGCGTTGTGCGGGGGTCGAACACTGAAGCTTTCTTT